Shown below are 6 T cell receptor beta chains from a single sample sequenced in a study of blood T cells in healthy people across ages. A sample-barcoded 5' primer and a J-beta primer mix were used in a second PCR of roughly 7 to 12 cycles. TCRdb used MiXCR to reprocess the 5' RACE reads, holding one entry per CDR3 protein. The table shows about 780,000 distinct CDR3 sequences, with 35% to 60% occurring only once. The sample consisted of blood. These receptors all stem from a man aged 80 or over in good health.

The chain recombines TRBV20-1 with TRBJ2-1; 9 bases line up with TRBD2. The germline gives CDR1 DFQATT, CDR2 SNEGSKA (reference sequence). The V segment lost 6 bases and the J segment 9 bases; nucleotides outside the gene matches: 15. The CDR3 contains 15 residues. CDR3 region: CSAHPFGTSLSEQFF. The CDR3 DNA reads as TGCAGTGCCCATCCCTTCGGGACTAGCCTCAGTGAGCAGTTCTTC.

The chain joins TRBV3-1 to TRBJ2-1; 7 bases agree with TRBD2. V lost 2 bases and J lost 5; bases outside the gene matches: 9. Looked up from germline, CDR1 is LGHDT and CDR2 is YNNKEL (reference sequence). This CDR3 contains 16 residues. The CDR3 DNA sequence: TGTGCCAGCAGCCAATACGGGGCTAGCGGACACAATGAGCAGTTCTTC. Amino acid sequence: CASSQYGASGHNEQFF.

Turning to this clonotype: This may be a read error: a much more frequent sequence differs by one nucleotide. The rearrangement uses TRBV7-2 and TRBJ1-2; D gene ambiguous. With 2 bases removed from V and 8 bases from J, the gap between germline ends came to 15 bases. Germline CDR1 is SGHTA and CDR2 is FQGNSA. The CDR3 runs 14 residues. The CDR3 loop reads CASSLISGKDGYTF. As DNA, the CDR3 is TGTGCCAGCAGCTTAATTTCCGGAAAAGACGGCTACACCTTC.

The chain has TRBV20-1 and TRBJ2-3, with D tentatively TRBD2 (6 bases). Trimming removed 5 bases from V and 5 bases from J, with 17 bases in between. This CDR3 has 14 amino acids. CDR1 DFQATT and CDR2 SNEGSKA come from the germline V gene (reference sequence). The DNA of the CDR3 is TGCAGTGCTCCTACGGGACTGTTAAAAGATACGCAGTATTTT. Amino acids: CSAPTGLLKDTQYF.

The chain uses TRBV20-1 and TRBJ1-5; 11 bases map to TRBD1. With V trimmed by 5 bases and J by 5 bases, 2 bases remained unmatched. Germline assignment: CDR1 DFQATT and CDR2 SNEGSKA (reference sequence). CDR3 size: 13 residues. CDR3 nucleotide sequence: TGCAGTGCTGGGACAGGGGGGCATCAGCCCCAGCATTTT. Encoded protein: CSAGTGGHQPQHF.

The rearrangement joins TRBV6-5 to TRBJ2-6; D not resolved. The CDR3 runs to 14 residues. Between the trimmed V and J ends, which lost 10 bases and 0 bases, there was a span of 10 bases. CDR1 and CDR2 (germline): MNHEY, SVGAGI. The CDR3 DNA is TGTGCCACTTCAACGCGCTCTGGGGCCAACGTCCTGACTTTC. Its translation: CATSTRSGANVLTF.